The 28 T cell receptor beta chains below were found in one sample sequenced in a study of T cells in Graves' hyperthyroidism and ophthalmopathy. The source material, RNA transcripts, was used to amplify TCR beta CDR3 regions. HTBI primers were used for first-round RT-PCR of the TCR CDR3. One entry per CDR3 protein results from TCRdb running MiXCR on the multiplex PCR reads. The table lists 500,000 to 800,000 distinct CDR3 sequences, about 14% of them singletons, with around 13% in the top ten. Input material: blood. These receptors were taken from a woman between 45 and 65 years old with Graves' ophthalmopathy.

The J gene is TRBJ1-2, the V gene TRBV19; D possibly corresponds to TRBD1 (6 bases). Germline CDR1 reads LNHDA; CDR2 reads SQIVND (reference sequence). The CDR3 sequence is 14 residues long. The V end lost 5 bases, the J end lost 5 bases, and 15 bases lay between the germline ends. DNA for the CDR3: TGTGCCAGTAGTTTGGGGGGCGTACGGTATGGCTACACCTTC. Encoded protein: CASSLGGVRYGYTF. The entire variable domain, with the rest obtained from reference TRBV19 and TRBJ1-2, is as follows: DGGITQSPKYLFRKEGQNVTLSCEQNLNHDAMYWYRQDPGQGLRLIYYSQIVNDFQKGDIAEGYSVSREKKESFPLTVTSAQKNPTAFYLCASSLGGVRYGYTFGSGTRLTVV.

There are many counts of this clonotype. CDR3 residues: CASSLIQGALAKNIQYF. The CDR3 DNA follows: TGTGCCAGCAGTTTGATTCAGGGGGCTCTAGCCAAAAACATTCAGTACTTC. The genes are TRBV28 and TRBJ2-4, with 8 bases aligning to TRBD1. Germline V gene sequence: CDR1 MDHEN, CDR2 SYDVKM. The CDR3 spans 17 residues. V shed 3 bases, J shed 0 bases, and the junction held 7 bases outside the gene matches. The whole variable domain, filled in from reference TRBV28 and TRBJ2-4, reads DVKVTQSSRYLVKRTGEKVFLECVQDMDHENMFWYRQDPGLGLRLIYFSYDVKMKEKGDIPEGYSVSREKKERFSLILESASTNQTSMYLCASSLIQGALAKNIQYFGAGTRLSVL.

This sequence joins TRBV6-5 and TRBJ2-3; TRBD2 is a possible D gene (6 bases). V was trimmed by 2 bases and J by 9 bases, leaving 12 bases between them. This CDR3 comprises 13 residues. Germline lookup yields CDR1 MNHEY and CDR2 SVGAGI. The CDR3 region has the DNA TGTGCCAGCAGTTACGCGGGGTCTGACACGCAGTATTTT. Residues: CASSYAGSDTQYF.

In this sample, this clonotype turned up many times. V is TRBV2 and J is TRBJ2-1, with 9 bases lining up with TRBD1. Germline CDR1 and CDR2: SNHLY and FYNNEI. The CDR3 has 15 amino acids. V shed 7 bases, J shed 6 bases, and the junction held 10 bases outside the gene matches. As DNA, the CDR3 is TGTGCCAGCATCGACAGGGGGGTGAGATTCAATGAGCAGTTCTTC. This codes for CASIDRGVRFNEQFF.

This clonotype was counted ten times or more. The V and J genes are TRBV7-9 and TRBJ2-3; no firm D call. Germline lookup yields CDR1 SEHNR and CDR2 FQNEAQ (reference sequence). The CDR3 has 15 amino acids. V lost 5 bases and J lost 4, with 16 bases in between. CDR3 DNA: TGTGCCAGCAGCCACGGATGGCTTATAGCAGATACGCAGTATTTT. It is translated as CASSHGWLIADTQYF.

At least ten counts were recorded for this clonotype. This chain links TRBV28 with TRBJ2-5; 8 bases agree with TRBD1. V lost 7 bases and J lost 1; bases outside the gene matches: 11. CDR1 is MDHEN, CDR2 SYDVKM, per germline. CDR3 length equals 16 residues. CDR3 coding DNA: TGTGCCAGCACCCAGGGGACAGGAGTCGCCCAAGAGACCCAGTACTTC. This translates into CASTQGTGVAQETQYF.

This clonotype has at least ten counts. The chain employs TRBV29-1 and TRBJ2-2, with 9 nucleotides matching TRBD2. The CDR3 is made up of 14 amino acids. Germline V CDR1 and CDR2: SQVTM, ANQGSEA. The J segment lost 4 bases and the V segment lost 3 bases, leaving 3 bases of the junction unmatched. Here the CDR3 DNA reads TGCAGCGTTGATCGCGGGAGGGGCACCGGGGAGCTGTTTTTT. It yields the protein CSVDRGRGTGELFF.

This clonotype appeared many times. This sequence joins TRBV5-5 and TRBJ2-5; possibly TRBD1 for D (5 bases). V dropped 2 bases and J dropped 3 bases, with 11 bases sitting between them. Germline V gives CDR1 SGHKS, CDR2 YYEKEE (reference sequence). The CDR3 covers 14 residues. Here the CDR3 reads CASSFGRVEETQYF. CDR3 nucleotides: TGTGCCAGCAGCTTTGGCAGGGTTGAAGAGACCCAGTACTTC.

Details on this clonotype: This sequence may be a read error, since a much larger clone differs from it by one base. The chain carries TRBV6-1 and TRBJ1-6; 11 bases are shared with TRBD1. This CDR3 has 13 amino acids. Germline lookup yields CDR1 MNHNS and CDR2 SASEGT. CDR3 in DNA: TGTACCACCACGGACAGGGGGCTTTCACCCCTCCACTTT. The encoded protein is CTTTDRGLSPLHF.

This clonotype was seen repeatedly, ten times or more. CDR3 sequence (DNA): TGTGCCAGCGGATCAGGGCCAACTAATGAAAAACTGTTTTTT. As protein: CASGSGPTNEKLFF. The J gene is TRBJ1-4, the V gene TRBV28, with a tentative D call TRBD1 (5 bases). Deletions cut 8 bases from V and 0 bases from J, with 10 bases between. CDR1 and CDR2 (germline): MDHEN, SYDVKM. This CDR3 region has 14 residues.

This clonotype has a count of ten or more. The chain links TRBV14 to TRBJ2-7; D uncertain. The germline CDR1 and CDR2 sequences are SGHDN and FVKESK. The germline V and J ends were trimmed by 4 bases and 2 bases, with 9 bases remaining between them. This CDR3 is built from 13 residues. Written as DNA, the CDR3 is TGTGCCAGCAGCCCCGACCCCCCCTACGAGCAGTACTTC. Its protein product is CASSPDPPYEQYF. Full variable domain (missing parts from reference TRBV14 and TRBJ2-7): EAGVTQFPSHSVIEKGQTVTLRCDPISGHDNLYWYRRVMGKEIKFLLHFVKESKQDESGMPNNRFLAERTGGTYSTLKVQPAELEDSGVYFCASSPDPPYEQYFGPGTRLTVT.

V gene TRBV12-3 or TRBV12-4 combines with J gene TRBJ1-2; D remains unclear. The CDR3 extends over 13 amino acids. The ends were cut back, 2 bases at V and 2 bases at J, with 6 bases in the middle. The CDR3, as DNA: TGTGCCAGCAGTTTAAAACGAAACTATGGCTACACCTTC. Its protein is CASSLKRNYGYTF.

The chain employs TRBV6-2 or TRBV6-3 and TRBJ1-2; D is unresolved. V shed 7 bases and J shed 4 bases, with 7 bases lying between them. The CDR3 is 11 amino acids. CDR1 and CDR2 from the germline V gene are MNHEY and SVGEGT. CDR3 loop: CASTDVYGYTF. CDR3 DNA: TGTGCCAGCACGGATGTCTATGGCTACACCTTC.

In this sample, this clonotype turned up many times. The CDR3 coding sequence is TGTGCCAGCAGCCGAGACAGGGGGGCGAACTATGGCTACACCTTC. Translated: CASSRDRGANYGYTF. The rearrangement links TRBV7-2 to TRBJ1-2; 9 positions agree with TRBD1. CDR1 and CDR2 (germline): SGHTA, FQGNSA. This CDR3 region has 15 residues. Trimming removed 5 bases from V and 2 bases from J; junction bases left unmatched: 6. Combining the CDR3 with reference TRBV7-2 and TRBJ1-2 gives the whole variable domain GAGVSQSPSNKVTEKGKDVELRCDPISGHTALYWYRQSLGQGLEFLIYFQGNSAPDKSGLPSDRFSAERTGGSVSTLTIQRTQQEDSAVYLCASSRDRGANYGYTFGSGTRLTVV.

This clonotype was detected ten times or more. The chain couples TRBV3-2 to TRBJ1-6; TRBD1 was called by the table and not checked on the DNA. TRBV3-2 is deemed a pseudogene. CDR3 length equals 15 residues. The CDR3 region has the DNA TGTGCCAGCAGCCAACCGGGACAAAAAAATTCACCCCTCCACTTT. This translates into CASSQPGQKNSPLHF.

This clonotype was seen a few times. The CDR3 bases are TGTGCCAGCAGCCGGGACCTTTGGGGGCAGTTCTTC. Translated, it gives CASSRDLWGQFF. V gene TRBV5-5 combines with J gene TRBJ2-1, with D perhaps matching TRBD1 or TRBD2 (5 bases each). V lost 4 bases and J lost 12, with 14 bases in between. Per germline, CDR1 SGHKS and CDR2 YYEKEE (reference sequence). The CDR3 spans 12 residues.

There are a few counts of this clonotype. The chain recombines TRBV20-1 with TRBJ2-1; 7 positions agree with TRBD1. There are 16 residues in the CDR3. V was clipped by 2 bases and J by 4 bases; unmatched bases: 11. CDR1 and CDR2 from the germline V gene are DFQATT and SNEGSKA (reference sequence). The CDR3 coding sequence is TGCAGTGCTAGATCCCCCAACACAGGGGAATACAATGAGCAGTTCTTC. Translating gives CSARSPNTGEYNEQFF.

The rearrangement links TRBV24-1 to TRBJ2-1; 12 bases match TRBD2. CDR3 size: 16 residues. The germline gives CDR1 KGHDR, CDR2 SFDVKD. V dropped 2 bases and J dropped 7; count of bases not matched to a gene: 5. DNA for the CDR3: TGTGCCACCAGTGATTCTGCTAGCGGGAGGGGGAATGAGCAGTTCTTC. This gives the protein CATSDSASGRGNEQFF.

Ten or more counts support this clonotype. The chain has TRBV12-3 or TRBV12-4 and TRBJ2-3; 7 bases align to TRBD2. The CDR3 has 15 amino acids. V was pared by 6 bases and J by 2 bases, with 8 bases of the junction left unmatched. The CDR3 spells CASRIAGGITDTQYF. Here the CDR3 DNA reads TGTGCCAGCAGGATAGCGGGCGGGATCACAGATACGCAGTATTTT.

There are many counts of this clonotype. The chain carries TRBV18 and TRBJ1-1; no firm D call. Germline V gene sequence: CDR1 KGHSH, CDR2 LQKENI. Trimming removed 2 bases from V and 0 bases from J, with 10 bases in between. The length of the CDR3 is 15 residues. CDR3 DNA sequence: TGTGCCAGCTCACCATTCGCGGCGGTGAACACTGAAGCTTTCTTT. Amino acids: CASSPFAAVNTEAFF.

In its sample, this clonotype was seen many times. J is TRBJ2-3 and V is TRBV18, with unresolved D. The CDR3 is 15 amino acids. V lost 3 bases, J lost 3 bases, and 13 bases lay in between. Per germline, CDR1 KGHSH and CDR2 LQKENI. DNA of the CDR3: TGTGCCAGCTCACCCCGGCGTACCACAACAGATACGCAGTATTTT. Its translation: CASSPRRTTTDTQYF.

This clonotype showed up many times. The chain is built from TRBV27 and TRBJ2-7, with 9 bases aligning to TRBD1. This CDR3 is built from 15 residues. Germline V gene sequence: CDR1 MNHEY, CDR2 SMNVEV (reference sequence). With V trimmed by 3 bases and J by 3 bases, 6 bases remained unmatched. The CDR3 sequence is CASSFQGQGFYEQYF. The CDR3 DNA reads TGTGCCAGCAGTTTCCAAGGACAGGGGTTCTACGAGCAGTACTTC.

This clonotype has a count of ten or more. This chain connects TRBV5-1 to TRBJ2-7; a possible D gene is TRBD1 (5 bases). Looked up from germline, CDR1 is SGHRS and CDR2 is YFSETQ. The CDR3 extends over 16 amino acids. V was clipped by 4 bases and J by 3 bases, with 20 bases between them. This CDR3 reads CASSGPGQERYYEQYF. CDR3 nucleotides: TGCGCCAGCAGCGGGCCCGGACAAGAAAGATACTACGAGCAGTACTTC. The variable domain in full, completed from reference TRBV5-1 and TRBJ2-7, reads KAGVTQTPRYLIKTRGQQVTLSCSPISGHRSVSWYQQTPGQGLQFLFEYFSETQRNKGNFPGRFSGRQFSNSRSEMNVSTLELGDSALYLCASSGPGQERYYEQYFGPGTRLTVT.

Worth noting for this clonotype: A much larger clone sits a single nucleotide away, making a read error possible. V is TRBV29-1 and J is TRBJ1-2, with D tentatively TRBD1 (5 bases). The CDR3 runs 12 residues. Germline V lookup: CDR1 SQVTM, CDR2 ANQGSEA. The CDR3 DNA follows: TGCGGCGCACTAAGGACACTTGATGGCTACACCTTC. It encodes CGALRTLDGYTF. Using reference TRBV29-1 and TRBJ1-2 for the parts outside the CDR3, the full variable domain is SAVISQKPSRDICQRGTSLTIQCQVDSQVTMMFWYRQQPGQSLTLIATANQGSEATYESGFVIDKFPISRPNLTFSTLTVSNMSPEDSSIYLCGALRTLDGYTFGSGTRLTVV.

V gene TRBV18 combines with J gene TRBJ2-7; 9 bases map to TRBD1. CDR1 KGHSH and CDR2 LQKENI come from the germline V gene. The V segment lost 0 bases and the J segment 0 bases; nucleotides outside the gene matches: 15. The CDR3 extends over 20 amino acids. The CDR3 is CASSPPRSGTGLPSSYEQYF. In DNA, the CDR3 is TGTGCCAGCTCACCACCTAGGTCTGGGACAGGGCTTCCGAGCTCCTACGAGCAGTACTTC. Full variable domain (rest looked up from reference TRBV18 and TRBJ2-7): NAGVMQNPRHLVRRRGQEARLRCSPMKGHSHVYWYRQLPEEGLKFMVYLQKENIIDESGMPKERFSAEFPKEGPSILRIQQVVRGDSAAYFCASSPPRSGTGLPSSYEQYFGPGTRLTVT.

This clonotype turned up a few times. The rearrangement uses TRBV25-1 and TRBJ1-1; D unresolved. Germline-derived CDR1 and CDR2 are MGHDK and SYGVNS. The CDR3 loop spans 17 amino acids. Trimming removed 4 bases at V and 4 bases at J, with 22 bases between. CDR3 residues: CASSVGRTTHWGTEAFF. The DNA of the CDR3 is TGTGCCAGCAGTGTAGGACGGACCACACATTGGGGCACTGAAGCTTTCTTT.

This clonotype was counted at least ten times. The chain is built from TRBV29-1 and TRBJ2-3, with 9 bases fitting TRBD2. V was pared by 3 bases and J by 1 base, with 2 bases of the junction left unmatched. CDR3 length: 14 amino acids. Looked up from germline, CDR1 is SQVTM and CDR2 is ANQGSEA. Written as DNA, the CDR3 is TGCAGCGTTGAGACTAGCGGACGCACAGATACGCAGTATTTT. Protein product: CSVETSGRTDTQYF.

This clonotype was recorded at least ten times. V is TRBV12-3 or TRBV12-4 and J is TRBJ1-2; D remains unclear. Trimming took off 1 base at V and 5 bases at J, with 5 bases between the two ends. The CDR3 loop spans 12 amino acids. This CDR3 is CASSLEAYGYTF. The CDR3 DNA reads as TGTGCCAGCAGTTTAGAGGCATATGGCTACACCTTC.